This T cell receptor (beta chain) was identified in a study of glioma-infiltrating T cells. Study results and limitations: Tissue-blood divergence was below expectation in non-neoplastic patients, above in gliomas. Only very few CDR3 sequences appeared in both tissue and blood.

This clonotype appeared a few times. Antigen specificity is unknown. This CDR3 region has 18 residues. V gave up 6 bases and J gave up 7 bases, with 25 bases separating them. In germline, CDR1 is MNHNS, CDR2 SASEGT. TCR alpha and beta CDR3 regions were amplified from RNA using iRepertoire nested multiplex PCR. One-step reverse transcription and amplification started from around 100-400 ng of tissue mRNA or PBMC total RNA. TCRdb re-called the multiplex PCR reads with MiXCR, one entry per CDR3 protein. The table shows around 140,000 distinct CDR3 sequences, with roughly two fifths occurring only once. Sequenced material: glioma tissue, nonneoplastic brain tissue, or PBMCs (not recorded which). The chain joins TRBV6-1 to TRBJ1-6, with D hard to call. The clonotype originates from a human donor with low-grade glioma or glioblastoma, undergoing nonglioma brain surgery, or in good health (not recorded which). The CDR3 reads CASRKLYSATQQNSPLHF. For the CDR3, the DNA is TGTGCCAGCAGGAAGTTATACAGTGCCACGCAACAGAATTCACCCCTCCACTTT.